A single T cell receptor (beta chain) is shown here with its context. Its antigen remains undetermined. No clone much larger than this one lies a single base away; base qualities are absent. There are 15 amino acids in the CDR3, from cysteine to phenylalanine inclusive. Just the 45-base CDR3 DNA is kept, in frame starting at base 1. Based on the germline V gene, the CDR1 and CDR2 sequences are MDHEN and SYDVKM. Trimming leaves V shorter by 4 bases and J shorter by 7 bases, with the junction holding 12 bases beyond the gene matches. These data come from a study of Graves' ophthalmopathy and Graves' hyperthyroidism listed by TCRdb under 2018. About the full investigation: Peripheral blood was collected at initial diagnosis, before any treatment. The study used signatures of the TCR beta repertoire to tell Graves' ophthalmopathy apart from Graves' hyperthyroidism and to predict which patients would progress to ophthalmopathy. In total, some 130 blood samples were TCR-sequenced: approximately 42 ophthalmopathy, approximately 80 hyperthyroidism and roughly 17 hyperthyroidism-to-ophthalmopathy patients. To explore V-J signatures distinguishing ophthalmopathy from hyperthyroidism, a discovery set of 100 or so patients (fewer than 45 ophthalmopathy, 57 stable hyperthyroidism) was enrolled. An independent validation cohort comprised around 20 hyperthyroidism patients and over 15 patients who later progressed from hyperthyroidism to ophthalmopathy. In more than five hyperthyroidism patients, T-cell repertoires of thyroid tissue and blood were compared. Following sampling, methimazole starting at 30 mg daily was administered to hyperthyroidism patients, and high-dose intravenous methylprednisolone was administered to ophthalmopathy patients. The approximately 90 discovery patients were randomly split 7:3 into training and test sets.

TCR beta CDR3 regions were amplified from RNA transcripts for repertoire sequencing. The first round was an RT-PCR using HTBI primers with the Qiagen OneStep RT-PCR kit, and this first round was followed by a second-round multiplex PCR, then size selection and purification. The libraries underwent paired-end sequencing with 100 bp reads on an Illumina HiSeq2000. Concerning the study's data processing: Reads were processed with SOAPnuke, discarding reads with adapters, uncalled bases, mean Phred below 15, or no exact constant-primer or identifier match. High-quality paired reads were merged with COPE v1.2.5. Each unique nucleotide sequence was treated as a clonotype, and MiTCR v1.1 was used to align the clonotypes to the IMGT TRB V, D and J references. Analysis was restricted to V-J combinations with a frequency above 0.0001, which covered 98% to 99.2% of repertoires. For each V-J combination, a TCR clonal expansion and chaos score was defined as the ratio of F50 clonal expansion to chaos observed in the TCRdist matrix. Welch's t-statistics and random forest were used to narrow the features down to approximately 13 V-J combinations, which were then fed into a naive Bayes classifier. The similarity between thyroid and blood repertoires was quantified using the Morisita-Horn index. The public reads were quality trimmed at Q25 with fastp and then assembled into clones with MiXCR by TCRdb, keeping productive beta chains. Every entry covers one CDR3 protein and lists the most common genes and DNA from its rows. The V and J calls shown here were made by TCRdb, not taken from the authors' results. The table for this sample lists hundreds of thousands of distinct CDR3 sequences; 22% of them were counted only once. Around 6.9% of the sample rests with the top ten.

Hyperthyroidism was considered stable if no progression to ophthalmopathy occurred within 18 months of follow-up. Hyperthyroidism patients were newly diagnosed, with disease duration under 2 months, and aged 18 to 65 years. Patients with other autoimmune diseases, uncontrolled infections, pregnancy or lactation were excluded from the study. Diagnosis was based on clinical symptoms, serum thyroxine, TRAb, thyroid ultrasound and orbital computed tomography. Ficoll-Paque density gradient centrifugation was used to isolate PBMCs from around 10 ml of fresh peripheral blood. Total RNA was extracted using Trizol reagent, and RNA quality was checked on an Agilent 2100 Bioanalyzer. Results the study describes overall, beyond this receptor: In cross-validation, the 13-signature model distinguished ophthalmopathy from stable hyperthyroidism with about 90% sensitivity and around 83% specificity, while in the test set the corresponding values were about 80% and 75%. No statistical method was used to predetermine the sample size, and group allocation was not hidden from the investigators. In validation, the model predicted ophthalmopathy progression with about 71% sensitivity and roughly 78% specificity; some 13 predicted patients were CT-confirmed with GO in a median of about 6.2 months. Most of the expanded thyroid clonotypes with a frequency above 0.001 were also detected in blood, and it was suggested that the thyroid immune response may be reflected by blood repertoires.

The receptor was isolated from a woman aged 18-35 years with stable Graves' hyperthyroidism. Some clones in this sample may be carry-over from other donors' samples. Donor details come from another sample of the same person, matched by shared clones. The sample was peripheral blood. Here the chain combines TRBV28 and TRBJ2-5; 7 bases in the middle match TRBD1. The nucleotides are TGTGCCAGCAGTTCCAGGGGGAGAAGGGAAGGGACCCAGTACTTC. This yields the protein CASSSRGRREGTQYF.